This T cell receptor (beta chain) came from a study of T cells in Graves' hyperthyroidism and ophthalmopathy. Study conclusions and caveats: Expanded thyroid clonotypes (above 0.001) were mostly also found in blood. It was a median around 6 months before onset that the model predicted ophthalmopathy.

Germline V gene sequence: CDR1 LGHDT, CDR2 YNNKEL (reference sequence). J was trimmed by 5 bases and V by 8 bases; bases with no gene match: 9. This CDR3 region has 14 residues. For this clonotype: Its antigen is still unknown.

Researchers took RNA transcripts and amplified the TCR beta CDR3 regions from them. TCR CDR3 underwent first-round RT-PCR with the HTBI primer set. TCRdb fed the multiplex PCR reads into MiXCR, producing one record per CDR3 protein. The repertoire holds approximately 400,000 distinct CDR3 sequences, with under 15% as singletons. The receptor's source is a woman under 40 with Graves' hyperthyroidism. The sample taken for sequencing was blood. J is TRBJ2-5 and V is TRBV3-1, with 9 bases identical to TRBD2. The CDR3, as DNA: TGTGCCAGCTCCCTAGCGGGAATTAAGGAGACCCAGTACTTC. This gives the protein CASSLAGIKETQYF.